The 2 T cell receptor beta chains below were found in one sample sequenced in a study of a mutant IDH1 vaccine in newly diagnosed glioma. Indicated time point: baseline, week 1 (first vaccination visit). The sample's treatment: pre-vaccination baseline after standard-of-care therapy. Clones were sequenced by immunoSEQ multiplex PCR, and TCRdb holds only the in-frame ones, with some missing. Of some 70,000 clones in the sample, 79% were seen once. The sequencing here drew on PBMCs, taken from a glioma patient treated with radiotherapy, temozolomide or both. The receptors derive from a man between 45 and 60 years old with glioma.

The CDR3 DNA follows: TGTGCCAGCAGGGGGGGCGGGACTACAGGGTCACCCCTCCACTTT. Protein: CASRGGGTTGSPLHF. The chain combines TRBV11-2 with TRBJ1-6, with D possibly being TRBD1 (6 bases). Germline CDR1 reads SGHAT; CDR2 reads FQNNGV. The CDR3 is made up of 15 amino acids. The V end was cut by 6 bases, the J end by 10 bases, with 19 bases between. The variable domain in full, completed from reference TRBV11-2 and TRBJ1-6, reads EAGVAQSPRYKIIEKRQSVAFWCNPISGHATLYWYQQILGQGPKLLIQFQNNGVVDDSQLPKDRFSAERLKGVDSTLKIQPAKLEDSAVYLCASRGGGTTGSPLHFGNGTRLTVT.

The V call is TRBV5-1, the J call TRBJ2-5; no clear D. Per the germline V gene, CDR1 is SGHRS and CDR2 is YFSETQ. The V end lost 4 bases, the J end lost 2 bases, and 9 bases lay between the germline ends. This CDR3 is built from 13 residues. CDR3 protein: CASSGVGQETQYF. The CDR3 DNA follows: TGCGCCAGCAGCGGGGTAGGACAAGAGACCCAGTACTTC.